This T cell receptor beta chain was documented in a study of siplizumab effects on memory and regulatory T cells. Study observations and caveats: A naive or memory phenotype could not be assigned to roughly 80-95% of the proliferating CD4+ or CD8+ clones.

Roughly 10^5 TCR templates underwent assay in each sample. Libraries were prepared by immunoSEQ multiplex PCR; TCRdb keeps only in-frame clonotypes and omits some of them. The data contain 85,000 to 120,000 clones, about 93% of them singletons. V was cut by 3 bases and J by 7 bases, with 15 bases left in between. Germline V CDR1 and CDR2: KGHSH, LQKENI. This CDR3 has 15 residues. In the case of this clone: Its target is not known.

The material sequenced was CD4+ T cells sorted from blood. The V gene is TRBV18, the J gene TRBJ1-4; tentatively, D is TRBD1 (5 bases). This TCR was sampled from a human donor in good health. The CDR3: CASSPNRHVGEKLFF. As DNA, the CDR3 is TGTGCCAGCTCACCTAACAGGCACGTCGGTGAAAAACTGTTTTTT.